The T cell receptor (beta chain) under discussion was sequenced for a study of cytomegalovirus exposure and HLA in healthy donors. Study-wide results and caveats: Most TCR sequences were seen very rarely across donors, but some public TCRs occurred in many. HLA alleles showed associations with 15,000 to 20,000 TCR beta sequences in a later analysis, at a 0.05 false discovery rate.

About this clone: Antigen specificity is unknown.

The V gene lost 2 bases and the J gene lost 5 bases, with 12 bases spanning the gap. Germline V gene data show CDR1 as GTSNPN and CDR2 as SVGIG (reference sequence). The CDR3 spans 14 residues. 60 Vbeta and 13 Jbeta primers were used in PCR. Profiled with immunoSEQ multiplex PCR; TCRdb holds only in-frame clones, not every one. Among 100,000 to 150,000 clones listed, approximately 72% were seen once. The source is a woman between 45 and 65 years old in good health and CMV-seropositive. Sequenced: PBMCs. The V and J genes are TRBV30 and TRBJ1-4, with a possible D match to TRBD1 (5 bases). CDR3 bases: TGTGCCTGGAGTTTAGGACATACCAATGAAAAACTGTTTTTT. Protein: CAWSLGHTNEKLFF. The entire variable domain, with the rest obtained from reference TRBV30 and TRBJ1-4, is as follows: SQTIHQWPATLVQPVGSPLSLECTVEGTSNPNLYWYRQAAGRGLQLLFYSVGIGQISSEVPQNLSASRPQDRQFILSSKKLLLSDSGFYLCAWSLGHTNEKLFFGSGTQLSVL.